The 18 T cell receptor beta chains below come from one sample, sequenced in a study of T cell responses to AZD1222 COVID-19 vaccine. Here immunoSEQ multiplex PCR was the method, and the copy in TCRdb shows in-frame clones only, minus some. The table includes around 99,000 clones, more than 70% detected once. The sample consisted of peripheral blood, taken on day 0 of AZD1222 vaccination. These receptors were collected from an adult in good health.

The chain links TRBV2 to TRBJ1-5, with D maybe TRBD1 (6 bases). Trimming shortened V by 2 bases and J by 4 bases, and 9 bases separated the two germline ends. Germline V gene sequence: CDR1 SNHLY, CDR2 FYNNEI. The CDR3 contains 14 residues. The CDR3 sequence: CASSEMRGNQPQHF. For the CDR3, the DNA is TGTGCCAGCAGTGAAATGAGGGGGAATCAGCCCCAGCATTTT.

The chain combines TRBV15 with TRBJ1-6; a weak D match, TRBD1 (5 bases). Germline V CDR1 and CDR2: LNHNV, YYDKDF (reference sequence). The CDR3 contains 14 residues. Trimming removed 7 bases at V and 10 bases at J, with 17 bases between. CDR3 region: CATMAGRAGSPLHF. For the CDR3, the DNA is TGTGCCACCATGGCGGGCAGGGCAGGATCACCCCTCCACTTT.

The chain carries TRBV15 and TRBJ1-2; D remains ambiguous. The CDR3 is made up of 14 amino acids. Per germline, CDR1 LNHNV and CDR2 YYDKDF (reference sequence). V was pared by 5 bases and J by 5 bases, with 15 bases between. CDR3 region: CATSPAGEKYGYTF. The CDR3 DNA is TGTGCCACCAGCCCAGCCGGTGAAAAATATGGCTACACCTTC. Variable domain in full (rest from reference TRBV15 and TRBJ1-2): DAMVIQNPRYQVTQFGKPVTLSCSQTLNHNVMYWYQQKSSQAPKLLFHYYDKDFNNEADTPDNFQSRRPNTSFCFLDIRSPGLGDTAMYLCATSPAGEKYGYTFGSGTRLTVV.

The chain couples TRBV19 to TRBJ1-6; 8 bases are shared with TRBD1. The germline V gene has CDR1 LNHDA and CDR2 SQIVND (reference sequence). After removal of 6 bases from V and 5 bases from J, the junction contained 12 bases not matched to a gene. CDR3 length: 17 amino acids. In nucleotides, the CDR3 is TGTGCCAGTAGCGCCAACGGACAGGGCCTCAATAATTCACCCCTCCACTTT. It encodes CASSANGQGLNNSPLHF.

The chain links TRBV24-1 to TRBJ1-2, with D perhaps TRBD1 (5 bases). Germline V gives CDR1 KGHDR, CDR2 SFDVKD. Trimming pared 3 bases from V and 7 bases from J, leaving 17 bases between. The CDR3 is 15 residues long. The CDR3 DNA reads as TGTGCCACCAGTGATCCGGGACGGACCGAAAGTGGCTACACCTTC. Amino acid sequence: CATSDPGRTESGYTF.

This clone was observed a few times. V gene TRBV4-2 combines with J gene TRBJ1-2; maybe TRBD1 (5 bases). Trimming took off 0 bases at V and 4 bases at J, with 6 bases between the two ends. The CDR3 contains 13 residues. Germline CDR1 reads LGHNA; CDR2 reads YNFKEQ. This CDR3 reads CASSQEGVYGYTF. In DNA, the CDR3 is TGTGCCAGCAGCCAAGAAGGGGTCTATGGCTACACCTTC.

The rearrangement uses TRBV5-1 and TRBJ2-1; D is undetermined. CDR1 SGHRS and CDR2 YFSETQ come from the germline V gene. This CDR3 has 11 residues. V shed 1 base and J shed 7 bases, with 3 bases lying between them. CDR3 amino acids: CASSLLNEQFF. The CDR3 DNA reads TGCGCCAGCAGCTTGCTGAATGAGCAGTTCTTC.

CDR3 in amino acids: CASSLEGYGYTF. The CDR3 DNA follows: TGCGCCAGCAGCTTGGAGGGCTATGGCTACACCTTC. The chain combines TRBV5-1 with TRBJ1-2; D call uncertain. The CDR3 is 12 residues long. Germline loops: CDR1 SGHRS, CDR2 YFSETQ. V lost 0 bases and J 4 bases, leaving 4 bases between the germline ends.

The chain couples TRBV30 to TRBJ1-3; D call uncertain. Germline-derived CDR1 and CDR2 are GTSNPN and SVGIG (reference sequence). Trimming stripped 2 bases from V and 6 bases from J, with 17 bases between. The CDR3 spans 15 residues. CDR3 sequence: CAWSSWGGRENTIYF. Here the CDR3 DNA reads TGTGCCTGGAGTTCCTGGGGAGGGCGAGAAAACACCATATATTTT.

This chain joins TRBV19 and TRBJ2-7, with D unresolved. Per the germline V gene, CDR1 is LNHDA and CDR2 is SQIVND (reference sequence). The CDR3 loop spans 10 amino acids. V was shortened by 6 bases and J by 6 bases, with 6 bases between the two germline ends. The CDR3 nucleotides are TGTGCCAGTAGCTCTCCCGAGCAGTACTTC. Translating it yields CASSSPEQYF.

The gene calls are TRBV10-2 and TRBJ2-2; no reliable D call. V lost 3 bases and J lost 7, with 18 bases in between. CDR1 and CDR2 (germline): WSHSY, SAAADI. The CDR3 is made up of 16 amino acids. The CDR3 coding sequence is TGCGCCAGCAGTGAATTCTCACGCGTCGCCGGCGGGGAGCTGTTTTTT. Its translation: CASSEFSRVAGGELFF.

This clone was seen just once. The V gene is TRBV7-3, the J gene TRBJ2-1; 11 bases match TRBD1. Germline V lookup: CDR1 SGHTA, CDR2 FQGTGA. J lost 3 bases, V lost 5 bases, and 3 bases had no gene match. The CDR3 contains 15 residues. As DNA, the CDR3 is TGTGCCAGCAGCCGGGACAGGGGGGACTACAATGAGCAGTTCTTC. Translated: CASSRDRGDYNEQFF.

The chain links TRBV15 to TRBJ2-1; 10 bases match TRBD2. V lost 5 bases, J lost 5 bases, and 6 bases stayed unmatched. Germline CDR1 reads LNHNV; CDR2 reads YYDKDF (reference sequence). CDR3 size: 15 residues. Here the CDR3 reads CATSGLAGADNEQFF. The CDR3 region has the DNA TGTGCCACCAGCGGGCTAGCGGGGGCCGACAATGAGCAGTTCTTC.

This chain uses TRBV9 with TRBJ1-3, with TRBD1 matching over 7 bases. J lost 2 bases, V lost 3 bases, and 8 bases had no gene match. The CDR3 spans 16 residues. Looked up from germline, CDR1 is SGDLS and CDR2 is YYNGEE. The CDR3 DNA is TGTGCCAGCAGCGCCGACCCCAGGGGGACTGGAAACACCATATATTTT. It yields the protein CASSADPRGTGNTIYF.

The chain uses TRBV5-4 and TRBJ1-2, with D uncertain. Germline V gene lookup returns CDR1 SGHNT and CDR2 YYREEE (reference sequence). This CDR3 has 14 residues. The ends were cut back, 1 base at V and 0 bases at J, with 7 bases in the middle. The CDR3: CASSLPGPNYGYTF. DNA for the CDR3: TGTGCCAGCAGCTTGCCCGGACCTAACTATGGCTACACCTTC. Based on the CDR3 plus reference TRBV5-4 and TRBJ1-2, the full variable domain is ETGVTQSPTHLIKTRGQQVTLRCSSQSGHNTVSWYQQALGQGPQFIFQYYREEENGRGNFPPRFSGLQFPNYSSELNVNALELDDSALYLCASSLPGPNYGYTFGSGTRLTVV.

The rearrangement uses TRBV5-5 and TRBJ2-5; unclear D gene. This CDR3 comprises 12 residues. From germline, CDR1 is SGHKS and CDR2 YYEKEE (reference sequence). The V gene lost 2 bases and the J gene lost 4 bases, with 6 bases spanning the gap. The CDR3 coding sequence is TGTGCCAGCAGCTTAATCCCAGAGACCCAGTACTTC. Protein product: CASSLIPETQYF.

This clone has just one count. The rearrangement links TRBV6-5 to TRBJ1-3; TRBD1 agrees at 7 bases. Germline lookup yields CDR1 MNHEY and CDR2 SVGAGI. The CDR3 loop spans 16 amino acids. V was clipped by 0 bases and J by 0 bases; unmatched bases: 2. Here the CDR3 reads CASSYSTGTSGNTIYF. DNA of the CDR3: TGTGCCAGCAGTTACTCGACAGGGACCTCTGGAAACACCATATATTTT.

The chain is built from TRBV7-9 and TRBJ2-1; no clear D. With 9 bases removed from V and 5 bases from J, the gap between germline ends came to 14 bases. Looked up from germline, CDR1 is SEHNR and CDR2 is FQNEAQ (reference sequence). This CDR3 is built from 13 residues. The DNA for the CDR3 is TGTGCCAGTTCTGGGCAAACTAACAATGAGCAGTTCTTC. Its translation is CASSGQTNNEQFF.